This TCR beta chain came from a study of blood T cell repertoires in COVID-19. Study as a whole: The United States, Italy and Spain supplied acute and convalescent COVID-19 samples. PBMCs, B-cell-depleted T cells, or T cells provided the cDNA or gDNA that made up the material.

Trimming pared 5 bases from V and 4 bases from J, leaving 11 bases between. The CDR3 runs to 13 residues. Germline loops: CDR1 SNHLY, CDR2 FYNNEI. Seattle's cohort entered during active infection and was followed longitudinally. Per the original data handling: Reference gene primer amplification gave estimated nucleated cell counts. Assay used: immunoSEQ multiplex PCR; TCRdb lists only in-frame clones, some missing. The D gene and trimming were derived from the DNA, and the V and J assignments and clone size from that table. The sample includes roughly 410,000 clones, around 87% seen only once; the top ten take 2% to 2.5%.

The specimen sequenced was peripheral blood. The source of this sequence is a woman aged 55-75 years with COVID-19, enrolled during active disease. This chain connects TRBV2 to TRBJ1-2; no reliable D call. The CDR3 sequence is CASSTMTGYGYTF. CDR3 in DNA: TGTGCCAGCAGTACCATGACGGGCTATGGCTACACCTTC.